The table lists the clone carrying this T cell receptor (beta chain) with many counts. The antigen remains undetermined. Preparation of the TCRbeta library used unique molecular identifiers. TCRdb recomputed calls from the PCR reads with MiXCR, one row per CDR3 protein. In the table there are 350,000 to 500,000 distinct CDR3 sequences, over 40% of which are singletons. Trimming cost V 6 bases and J 0 bases, with 14 bases left between them. This CDR3 has 15 residues. Germline lookup yields CDR1 DFQATT and CDR2 SNEGSKA (reference sequence). The data belong to a study of T-cell reconstitution after alpha-beta-depleted transplantation in children. Study findings and constraints: Surviving thymic progenitors and recipient T cells were the source of high TCRbeta diversity at day 60 in some patients. One year after transplant, T-cell counts and diversity came mostly from newly produced T cells. Several hundred expanded graft clones reportedly were the source of alpha-beta T cells about two months after transplant.

This sequence joins TRBV20-1 and TRBJ1-4, with D possibly being TRBD1 (6 bases). Sequencing was performed on PBMCs, taken before TCRalphabeta/CD19-depleted stem cell transplant. The source of this sequence is a girl aged 2 to 10 with aplastic anemia, due to receive a stem cell transplant. The CDR3 sequence is CSARTAFATNEKLFF. The CDR3 DNA follows: TGCAGTGCACGGACAGCTTTTGCAACTAATGAAAAACTGTTTTTT.